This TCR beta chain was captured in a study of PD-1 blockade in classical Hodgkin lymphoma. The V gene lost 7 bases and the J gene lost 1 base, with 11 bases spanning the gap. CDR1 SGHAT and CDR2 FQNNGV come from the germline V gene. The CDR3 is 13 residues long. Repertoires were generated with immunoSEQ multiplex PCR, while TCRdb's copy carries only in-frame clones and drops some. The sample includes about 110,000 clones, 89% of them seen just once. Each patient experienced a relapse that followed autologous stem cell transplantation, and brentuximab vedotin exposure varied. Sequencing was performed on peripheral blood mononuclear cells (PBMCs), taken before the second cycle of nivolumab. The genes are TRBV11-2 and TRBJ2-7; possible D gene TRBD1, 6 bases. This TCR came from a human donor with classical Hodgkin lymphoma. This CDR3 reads CASTIQGSYEQYF. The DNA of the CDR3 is TGTGCCAGCACCATACAGGGTTCCTACGAGCAGTACTTC.